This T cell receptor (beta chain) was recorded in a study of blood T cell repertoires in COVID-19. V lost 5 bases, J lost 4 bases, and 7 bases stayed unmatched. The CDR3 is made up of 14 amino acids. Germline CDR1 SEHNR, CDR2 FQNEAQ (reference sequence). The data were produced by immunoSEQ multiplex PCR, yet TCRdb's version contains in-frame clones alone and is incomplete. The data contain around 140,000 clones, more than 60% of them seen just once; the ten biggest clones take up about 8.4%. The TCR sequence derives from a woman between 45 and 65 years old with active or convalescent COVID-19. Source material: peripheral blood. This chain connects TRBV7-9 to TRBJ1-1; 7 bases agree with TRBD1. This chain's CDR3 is CASSKTGSATEAFF. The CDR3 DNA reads TGTGCCAGCAGCAAGACAGGGTCGGCCACTGAAGCTTTCTTT.